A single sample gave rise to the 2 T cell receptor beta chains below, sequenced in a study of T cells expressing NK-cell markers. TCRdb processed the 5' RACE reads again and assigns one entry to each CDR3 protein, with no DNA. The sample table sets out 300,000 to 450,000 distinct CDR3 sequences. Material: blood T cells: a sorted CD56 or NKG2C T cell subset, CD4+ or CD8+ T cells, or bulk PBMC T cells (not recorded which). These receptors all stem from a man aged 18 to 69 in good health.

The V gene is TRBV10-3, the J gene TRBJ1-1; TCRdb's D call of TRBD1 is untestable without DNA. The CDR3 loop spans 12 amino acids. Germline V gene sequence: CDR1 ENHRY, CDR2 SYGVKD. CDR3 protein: CAISVGTGEAFF.

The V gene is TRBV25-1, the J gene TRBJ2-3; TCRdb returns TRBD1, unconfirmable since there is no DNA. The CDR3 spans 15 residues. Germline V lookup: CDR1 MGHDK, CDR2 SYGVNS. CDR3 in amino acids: CATERGVYQGDTQYF. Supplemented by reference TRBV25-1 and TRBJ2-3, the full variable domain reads EADIYQTPRYLVIGTGKKITLECSQTMGHDKMYWYQQDPGMELHLIHYSYGVNSTEKGDLSSESTVSRIRTEHFPLTLESARPSHTSQYLCATERGVYQGDTQYFGPGTRLTVL.